This TCR beta chain was recovered during a study of cytomegalovirus exposure and HLA in healthy donors. Study-wide background: It was reported in a later analysis that the same platform had been used for the 120 validation repertoires as for the 550 to 700 first-cohort repertoires.

Libraries were prepared by immunoSEQ multiplex PCR; TCRdb keeps only in-frame clonotypes and omits some of them. The table has 90,000 or so clones, roughly 85% seen once; the top ten hold 20% to 25%. These donors were members of the approximately 120-subject validation cohort, a group separate from the roughly 700-subject first cohort. Regarding the study as a whole: In a later analysis, first-cohort TCR clusters were found to tend to co-occur in the 100 to 150 validation repertoires.

Concerning this clone itself: The target antigen is unknown.

Material for sequencing was PBMCs. This TCR was recovered from a man between 18 and 29 years old in good health and CMV-seropositive.

The CDR3: CASSLSAGTGSYEQYF. CDR3 DNA sequence: TGCGCCAGCAGCTTGAGTGCCGGGACAGGGAGCTACGAGCAGTACTTC. This chain connects TRBV5-1 to TRBJ2-7, with TRBD1 identical over 9 bases. Per the germline V gene, CDR1 is SGHRS and CDR2 is YFSETQ. The V segment lost 1 base and the J segment 3 bases; nucleotides outside the gene matches: 8. This CDR3 comprises 16 residues.